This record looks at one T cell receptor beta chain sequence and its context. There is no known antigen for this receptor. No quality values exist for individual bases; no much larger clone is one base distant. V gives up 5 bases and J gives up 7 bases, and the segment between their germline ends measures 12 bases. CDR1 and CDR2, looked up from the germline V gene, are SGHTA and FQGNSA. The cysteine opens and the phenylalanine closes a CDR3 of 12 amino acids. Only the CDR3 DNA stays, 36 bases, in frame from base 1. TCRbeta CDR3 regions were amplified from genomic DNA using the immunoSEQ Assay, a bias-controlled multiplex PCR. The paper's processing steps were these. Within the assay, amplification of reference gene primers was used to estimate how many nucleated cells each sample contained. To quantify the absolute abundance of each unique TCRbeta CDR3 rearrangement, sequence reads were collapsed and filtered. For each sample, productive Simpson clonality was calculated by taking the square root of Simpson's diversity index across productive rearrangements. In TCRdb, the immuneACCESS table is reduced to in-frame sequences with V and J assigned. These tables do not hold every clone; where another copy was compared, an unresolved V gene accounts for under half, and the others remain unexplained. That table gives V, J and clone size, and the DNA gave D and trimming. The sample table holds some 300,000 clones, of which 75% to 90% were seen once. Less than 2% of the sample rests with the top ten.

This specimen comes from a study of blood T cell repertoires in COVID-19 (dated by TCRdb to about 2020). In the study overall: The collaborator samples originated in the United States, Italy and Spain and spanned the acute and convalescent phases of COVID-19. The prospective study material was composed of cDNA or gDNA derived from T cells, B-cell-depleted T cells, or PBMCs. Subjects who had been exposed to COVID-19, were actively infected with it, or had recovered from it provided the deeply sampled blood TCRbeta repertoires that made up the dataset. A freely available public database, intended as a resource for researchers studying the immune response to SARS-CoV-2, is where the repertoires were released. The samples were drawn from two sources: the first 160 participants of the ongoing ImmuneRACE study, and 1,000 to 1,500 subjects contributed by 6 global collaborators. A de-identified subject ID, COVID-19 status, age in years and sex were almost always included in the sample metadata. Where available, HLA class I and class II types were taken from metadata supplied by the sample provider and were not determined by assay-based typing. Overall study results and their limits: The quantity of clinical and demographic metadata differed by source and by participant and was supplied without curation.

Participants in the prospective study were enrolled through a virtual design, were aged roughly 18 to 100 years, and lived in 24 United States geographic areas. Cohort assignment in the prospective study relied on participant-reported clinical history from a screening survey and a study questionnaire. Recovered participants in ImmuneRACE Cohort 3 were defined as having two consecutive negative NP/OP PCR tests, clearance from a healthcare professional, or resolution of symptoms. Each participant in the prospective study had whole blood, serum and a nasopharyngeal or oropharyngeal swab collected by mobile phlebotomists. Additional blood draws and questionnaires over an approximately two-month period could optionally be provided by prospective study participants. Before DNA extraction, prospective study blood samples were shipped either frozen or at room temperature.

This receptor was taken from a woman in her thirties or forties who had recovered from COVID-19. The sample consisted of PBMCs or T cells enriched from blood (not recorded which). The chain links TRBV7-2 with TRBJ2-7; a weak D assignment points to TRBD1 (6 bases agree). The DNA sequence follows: TGTGCCAGCAGCCCCAGGGGTAGGGAGCAGTACTTC. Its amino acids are CASSPRGREQYF. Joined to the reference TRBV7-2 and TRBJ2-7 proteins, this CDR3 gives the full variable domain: GAGVSQSPSNKVTEKGKDVELRCDPISGHTALYWYRQSLGQGLEFLIYFQGNSAPDKSGLPSDRFSAERTGGSVSTLTIQRTQQEDSAVYLCASSPRGREQYFGPGTRLTVT.